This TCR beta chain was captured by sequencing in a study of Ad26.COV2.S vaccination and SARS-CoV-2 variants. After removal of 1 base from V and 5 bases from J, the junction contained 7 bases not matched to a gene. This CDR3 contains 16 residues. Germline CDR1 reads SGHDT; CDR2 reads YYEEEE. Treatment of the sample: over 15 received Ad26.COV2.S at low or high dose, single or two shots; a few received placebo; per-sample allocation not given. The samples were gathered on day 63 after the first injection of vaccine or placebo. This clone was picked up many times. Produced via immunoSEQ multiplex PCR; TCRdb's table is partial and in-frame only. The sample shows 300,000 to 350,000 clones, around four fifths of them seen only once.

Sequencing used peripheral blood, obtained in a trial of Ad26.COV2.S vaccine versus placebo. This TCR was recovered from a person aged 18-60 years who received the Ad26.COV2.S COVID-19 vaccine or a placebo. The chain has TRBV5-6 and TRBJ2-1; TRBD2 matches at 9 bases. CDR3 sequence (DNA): TGTGCCAGCAGCTTGAGGAGCGGGGGGACGCACAATGAGCAGTTCTTC. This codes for CASSLRSGGTHNEQFF. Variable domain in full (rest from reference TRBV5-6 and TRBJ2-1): DAGVTQSPTHLIKTRGQQVTLRCSPKSGHDTVSWYQQALGQGPQFIFQYYEEEERQRGNFPDRFSGHQFPNYSSELNVNALLLGDSALYLCASSLRSGGTHNEQFFGPGTRLTVL.